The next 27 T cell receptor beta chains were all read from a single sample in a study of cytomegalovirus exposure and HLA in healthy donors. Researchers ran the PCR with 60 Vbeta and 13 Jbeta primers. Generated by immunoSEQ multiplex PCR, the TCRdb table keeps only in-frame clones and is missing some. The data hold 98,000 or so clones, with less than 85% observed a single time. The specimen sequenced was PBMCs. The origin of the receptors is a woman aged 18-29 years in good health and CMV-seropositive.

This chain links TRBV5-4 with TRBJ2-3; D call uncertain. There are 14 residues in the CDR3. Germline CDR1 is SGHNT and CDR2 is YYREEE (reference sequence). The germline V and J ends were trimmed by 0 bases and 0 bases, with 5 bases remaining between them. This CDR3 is CASSLAPSTDTQYF. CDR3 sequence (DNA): TGTGCCAGCAGCTTGGCCCCTAGCACAGATACGCAGTATTTT.

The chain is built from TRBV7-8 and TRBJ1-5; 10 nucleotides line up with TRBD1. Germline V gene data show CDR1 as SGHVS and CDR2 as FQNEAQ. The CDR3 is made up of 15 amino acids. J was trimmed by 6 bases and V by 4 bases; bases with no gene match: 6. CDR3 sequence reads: CASSSDRGQSQPQHF. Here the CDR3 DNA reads TGTGCCAGCAGCTCTGACAGGGGGCAGAGTCAGCCCCAGCATTTT.

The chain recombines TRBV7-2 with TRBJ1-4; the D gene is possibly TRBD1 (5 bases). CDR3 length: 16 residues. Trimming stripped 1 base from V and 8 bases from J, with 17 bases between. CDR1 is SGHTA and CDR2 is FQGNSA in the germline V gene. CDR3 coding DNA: TGTGCCAGCAGCTTAGGATGGGGCAGGGATGGGGAAAAACTGTTTTTT. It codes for CASSLGWGRDGEKLFF. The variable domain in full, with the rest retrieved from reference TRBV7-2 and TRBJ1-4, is GAGVSQSPSNKVTEKGKDVELRCDPISGHTALYWYRQSLGQGLEFLIYFQGNSAPDKSGLPSDRFSAERTGGSVSTLTIQRTQQEDSAVYLCASSLGWGRDGEKLFFGSGTQLSVL.

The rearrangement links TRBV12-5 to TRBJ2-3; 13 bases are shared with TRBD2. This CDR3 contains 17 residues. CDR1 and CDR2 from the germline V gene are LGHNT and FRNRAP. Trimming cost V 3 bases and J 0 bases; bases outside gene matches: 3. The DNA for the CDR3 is TGTGCTAGTGGTTTTGGGACTAGCGGGACTAGCACAGATACGCAGTATTTT. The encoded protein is CASGFGTSGTSTDTQYF.

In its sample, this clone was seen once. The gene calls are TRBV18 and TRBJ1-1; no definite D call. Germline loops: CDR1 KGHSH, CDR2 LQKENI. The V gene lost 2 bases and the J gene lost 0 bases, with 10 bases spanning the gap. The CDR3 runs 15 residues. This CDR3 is CASSPVWQMNTEAFF. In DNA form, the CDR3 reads TGTGCCAGCTCACCAGTTTGGCAGATGAACACTGAAGCTTTCTTT.

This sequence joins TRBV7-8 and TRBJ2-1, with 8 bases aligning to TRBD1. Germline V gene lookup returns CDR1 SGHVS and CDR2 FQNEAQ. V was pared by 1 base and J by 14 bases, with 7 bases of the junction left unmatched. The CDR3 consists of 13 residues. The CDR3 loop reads CASSLDRTGLKFF. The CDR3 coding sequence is TGTGCCAGCAGCTTAGACCGGACAGGGCTTAAGTTCTTC.

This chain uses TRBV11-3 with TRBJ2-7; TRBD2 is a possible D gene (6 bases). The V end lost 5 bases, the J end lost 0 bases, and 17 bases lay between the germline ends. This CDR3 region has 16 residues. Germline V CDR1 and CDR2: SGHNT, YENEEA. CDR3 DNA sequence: TGTGCCAGCAGCCAACCGCGGGGCGGGAACTCCTACGAGCAGTACTTC. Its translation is CASSQPRGGNSYEQYF.

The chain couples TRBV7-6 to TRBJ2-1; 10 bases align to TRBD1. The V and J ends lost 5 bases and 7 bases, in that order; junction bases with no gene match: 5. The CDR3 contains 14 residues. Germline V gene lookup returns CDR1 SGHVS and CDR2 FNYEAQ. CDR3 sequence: CASSPGQGWNEQFF. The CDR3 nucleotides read TGTGCCAGCAGCCCGGGACAGGGGTGGAATGAGCAGTTCTTC.

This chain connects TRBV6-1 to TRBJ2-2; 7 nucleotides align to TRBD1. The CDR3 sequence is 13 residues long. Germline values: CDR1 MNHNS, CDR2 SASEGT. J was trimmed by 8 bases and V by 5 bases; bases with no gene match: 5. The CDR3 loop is CASSFQGVGELFF. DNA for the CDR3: TGTGCCAGCAGTTTTCAGGGGGTGGGGGAGCTGTTTTTT.

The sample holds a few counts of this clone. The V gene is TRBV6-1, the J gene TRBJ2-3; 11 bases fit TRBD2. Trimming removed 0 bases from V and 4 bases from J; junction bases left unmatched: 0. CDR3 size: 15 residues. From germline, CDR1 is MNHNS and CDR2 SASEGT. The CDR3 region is CASSEALAGADTQYF. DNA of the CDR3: TGTGCCAGCAGTGAAGCACTAGCGGGAGCAGATACGCAGTATTTT.

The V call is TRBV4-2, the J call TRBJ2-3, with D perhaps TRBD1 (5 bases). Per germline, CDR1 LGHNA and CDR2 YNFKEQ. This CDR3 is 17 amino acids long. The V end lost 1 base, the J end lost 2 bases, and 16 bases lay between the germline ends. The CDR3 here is CASSQAKQDGSTDTQYF. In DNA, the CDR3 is TGTGCCAGCAGCCAAGCTAAACAGGACGGTTCCACAGATACGCAGTATTTT.

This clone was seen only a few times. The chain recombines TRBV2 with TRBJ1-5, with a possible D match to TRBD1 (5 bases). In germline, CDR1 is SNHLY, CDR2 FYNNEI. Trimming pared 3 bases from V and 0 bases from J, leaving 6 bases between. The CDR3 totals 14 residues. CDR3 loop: CASSDQGSNQPQHF. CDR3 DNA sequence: TGTGCCAGCAGTGATCAGGGTAGCAATCAGCCCCAGCATTTT.

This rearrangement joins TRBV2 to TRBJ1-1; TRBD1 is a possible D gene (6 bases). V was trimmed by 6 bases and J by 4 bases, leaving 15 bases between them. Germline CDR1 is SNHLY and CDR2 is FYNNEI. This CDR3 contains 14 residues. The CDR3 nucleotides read TGTGCCAGCAGAGCAGAACAAGGGGGCACTGAAGCTTTCTTT. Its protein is CASRAEQGGTEAFF.

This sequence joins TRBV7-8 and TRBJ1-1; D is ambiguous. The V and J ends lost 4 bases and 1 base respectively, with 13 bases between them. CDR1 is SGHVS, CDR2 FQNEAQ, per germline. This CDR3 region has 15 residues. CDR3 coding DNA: TGTGCCAGCAGCTATCCAGAGGCACCGAACACTGAAGCTTTCTTT. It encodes CASSYPEAPNTEAFF.

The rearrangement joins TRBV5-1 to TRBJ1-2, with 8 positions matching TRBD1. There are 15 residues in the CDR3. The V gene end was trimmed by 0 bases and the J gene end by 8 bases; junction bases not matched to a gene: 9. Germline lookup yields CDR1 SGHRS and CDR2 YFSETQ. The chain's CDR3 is CASSLDGRRGRGYTF. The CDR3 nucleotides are TGCGCCAGCAGCTTGGATGGGCGCAGGGGGCGCGGCTACACCTTC.

The CDR3 region is CSFRDRDTGELFF. The CDR3 coding sequence is TGCAGCTTCCGGGACAGGGACACCGGGGAGCTGTTTTTT. The chain joins TRBV29-1 to TRBJ2-2, with 9 nucleotides matching TRBD1. Germline V gene lookup returns CDR1 SQVTM and CDR2 ANQGSEA. Trimming at V came to 8 bases and at J to 3 bases, leaving 4 bases not matched to a gene. This CDR3 is built from 13 residues.

CDR3 loop: CASSQGQGEETQYF. The CDR3 DNA follows: TGTGCCAGCAGCCAAGGACAGGGCGAGGAGACCCAGTACTTC. V usage is TRBV4-2 and J usage is TRBJ2-5; TRBD1 matches at 7 bases. There are 14 residues in the CDR3. CDR1 is LGHNA and CDR2 is YNFKEQ in the germline V gene. J lost 5 bases, V lost 1 base, and 4 bases had no gene match.

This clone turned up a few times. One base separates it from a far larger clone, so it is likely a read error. CDR3 residues: CASSAQSDYEQYF. CDR3 coding DNA: TGTGCCAGCAGCGCACAGTCAGACTACGAGCAGTACTTC. The chain links TRBV7-9 to TRBJ2-7; D unresolved. Looked up from germline, CDR1 is SEHNR and CDR2 is FQNEAQ (reference sequence). Trimming left V 5 bases short and J 3 bases short, with 11 bases between. CDR3 length: 13 residues.

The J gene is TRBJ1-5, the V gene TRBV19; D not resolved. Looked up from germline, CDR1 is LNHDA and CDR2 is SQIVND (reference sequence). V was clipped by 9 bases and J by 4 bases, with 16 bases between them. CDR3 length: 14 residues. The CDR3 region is CASPHLGPNQPQHF. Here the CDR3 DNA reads TGTGCCAGCCCCCACCTTGGGCCTAATCAGCCCCAGCATTTT.

CDR3 loop: CASSQEKEEVETQYF. The CDR3 DNA is TGCGCCAGCAGCCAAGAGAAGGAAGAGGTGGAGACCCAGTACTTC. V and J are TRBV4-1 and TRBJ2-5; D is uncertain. The CDR3 covers 15 residues. Germline values: CDR1 MGHRA, CDR2 YSYEKL. Trimming removed 0 bases at V and 5 bases at J, with 13 bases between.

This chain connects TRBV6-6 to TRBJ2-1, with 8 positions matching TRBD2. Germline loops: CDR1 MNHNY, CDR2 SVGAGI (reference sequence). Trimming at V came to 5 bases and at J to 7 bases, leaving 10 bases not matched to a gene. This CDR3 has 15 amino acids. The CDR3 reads CASSPAAGEANEQFF. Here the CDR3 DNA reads TGTGCCAGCAGTCCGGCAGCGGGAGAGGCAAATGAGCAGTTCTTC.

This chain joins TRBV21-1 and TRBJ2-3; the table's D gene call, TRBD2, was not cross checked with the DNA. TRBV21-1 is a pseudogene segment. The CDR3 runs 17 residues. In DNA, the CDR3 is TGTGCCAGCAGCAAAGCGCTAGCGGGAGGTAGCACAGATACGCAGTATTTT. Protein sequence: CASSKALAGGSTDTQYF.

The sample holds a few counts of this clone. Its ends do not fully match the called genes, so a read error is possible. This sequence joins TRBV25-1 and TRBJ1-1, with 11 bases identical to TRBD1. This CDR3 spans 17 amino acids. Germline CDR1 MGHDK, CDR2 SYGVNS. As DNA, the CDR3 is TGCGTCAGCTGTAACCCGGGACAGGGGGATTTGAACACTGAAGCTTTCTTT. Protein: CVSCNPGQGDLNTEAFF.

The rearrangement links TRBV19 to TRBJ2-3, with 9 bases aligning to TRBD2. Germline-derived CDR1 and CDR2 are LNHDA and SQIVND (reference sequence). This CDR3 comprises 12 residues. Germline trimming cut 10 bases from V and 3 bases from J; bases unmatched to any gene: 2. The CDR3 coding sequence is TGTGCCACGGCGGGAGGGACAGATACGCAGTATTTT. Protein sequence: CATAGGTDTQYF.

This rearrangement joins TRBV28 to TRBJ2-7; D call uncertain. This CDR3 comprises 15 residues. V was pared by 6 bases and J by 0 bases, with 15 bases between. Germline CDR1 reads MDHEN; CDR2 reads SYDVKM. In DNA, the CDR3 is TGTGCCAGCAGCCGCCTATCAGCTAGCTCCTACGAGCAGTACTTC. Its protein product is CASSRLSASSYEQYF. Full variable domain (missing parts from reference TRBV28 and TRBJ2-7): DVKVTQSSRYLVKRTGEKVFLECVQDMDHENMFWYRQDPGLGLRLIYFSYDVKMKEKGDIPEGYSVSREKKERFSLILESASTNQTSMYLCASSRLSASSYEQYFGPGTRLTVT.

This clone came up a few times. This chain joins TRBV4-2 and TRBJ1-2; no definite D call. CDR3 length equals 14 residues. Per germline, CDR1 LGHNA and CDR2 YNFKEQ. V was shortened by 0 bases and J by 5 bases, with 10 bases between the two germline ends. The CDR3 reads CASSQDSGGYGYTF. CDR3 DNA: TGTGCCAGCAGCCAAGATAGTGGAGGGTATGGCTACACCTTC.

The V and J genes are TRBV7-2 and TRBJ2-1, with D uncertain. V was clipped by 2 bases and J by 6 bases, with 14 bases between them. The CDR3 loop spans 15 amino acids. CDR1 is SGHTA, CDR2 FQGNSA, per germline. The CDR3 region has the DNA TGTGCCAGCAGCTTATCCCCCACCTTGAGCAATGAGCAGTTCTTC. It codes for CASSLSPTLSNEQFF.